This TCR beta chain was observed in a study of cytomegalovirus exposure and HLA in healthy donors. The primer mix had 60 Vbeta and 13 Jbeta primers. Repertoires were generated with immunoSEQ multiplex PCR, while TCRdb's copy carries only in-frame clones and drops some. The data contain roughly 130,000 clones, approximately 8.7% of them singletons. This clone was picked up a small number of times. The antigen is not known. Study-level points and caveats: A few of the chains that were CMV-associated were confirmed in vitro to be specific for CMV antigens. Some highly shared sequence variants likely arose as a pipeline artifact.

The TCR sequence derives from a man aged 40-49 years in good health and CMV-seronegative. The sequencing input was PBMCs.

The chain's CDR3 is CASSLARSLPPVETQYF. CDR3 DNA sequence: TGTGCCAGCAGCTTAGCGCGGAGCCTTCCCCCTGTGGAGACCCAGTACTTC. The chain couples TRBV7-9 to TRBJ2-5; D unresolved. The CDR3 runs 17 residues. Per the germline V gene, CDR1 is SEHNR and CDR2 is FQNEAQ (reference sequence). V was shortened by 0 bases and J by 5 bases, with 19 bases between the two germline ends.